The present T cell receptor beta chain was sequenced within a study of cytotoxic CD8 clonotypes in ibrutinib-treated CLL. On the study more broadly: The taking of response samples occurred after a median 12 months of treatment, with a range of 6 to 36. Regarding the study as a whole: At baseline, clonality was higher than in age-matched healthy donors and correlated with CD8+ counts.

Cryopreserved PBMCs provided 2 to 2.5 micrograms of genomic DNA for the TCR beta libraries. Details on this clone: Its antigen is currently unknown.

The germline CDR1 and CDR2 sequences are SGHTA and FQGNSA. V was trimmed by 5 bases and J by 10 bases, leaving 24 bases between them. The CDR3 runs to 16 residues. Data came from immunoSEQ multiplex PCR; TCRdb stores just in-frame clones and leaves some out. This sample yields 150,000 to 200,000 clones, of which about 84% are seen a single time; roughly 4.5% belongs to the top ten. The chain combines TRBV7-2 with TRBJ2-1; TRBD1 might be the D (5 bases). The clonotype comes from a human donor with chronic lymphocytic leukemia. Here the sequenced sample was PBMCs, taken after 24 months of ibrutinib treatment. The CDR3 nucleotides read TGTGCCAGCAGCGACTGGGGTGCAGGGCTGGGTGAGGAGCAGTTCTTC. It codes for CASSDWGAGLGEEQFF.